One and the same sample provided the 10 T cell receptor beta chains below, sequenced in a study of CD8+ T cells in alopecia areata (dated by TCRdb to the late 2010s). What the time point label conveys for this sample: more than 3 weeks on oral tofacitinib. Explained via the paper, the treatment or condition label denotes: oral pan-JAK inhibitor, 5-10 mg twice daily. Library preparation used the immunoSEQ multiplex PCR assay. For TCR sequencing, RNA was extracted from every sample and reverse transcribed into cDNA to serve as template. TCRdb re-hosts the immuneACCESS table, in-frame sequences only. Its copies lack some clones; in the studies checked, an unresolved V gene accounts for under half of them, and the cause for the rest is not known. Present in this sample are around 120,000 clones, 53% of which were seen just once. Of the sample, around 0.46% falls within the top ten clones. The input for sequencing was CD4+ T cells sorted from blood, taken at week 4, from a patient treated with tofacitinib. The receptors come from a human donor with alopecia areata.

CDR3 in amino acids: CASSETWTGPYEQYF. The CDR3 nucleotides are TGTGCCAGCAGTGAGACGTGGACAGGGCCCTACGAGCAGTACTTC. The chain carries TRBV6-1 and TRBJ2-7; 8 bases agree with TRBD1. With V trimmed by 3 bases and J by 2 bases, 6 bases remained unmatched. The CDR3 contains 15 residues. The germline gives CDR1 MNHNS, CDR2 SASEGT.

The count of this clone is one. The chain recombines TRBV30 with TRBJ2-1, with no clear D. Per the germline V gene, CDR1 is GTSNPN and CDR2 is SVGIG (reference sequence). The CDR3 length is 15 residues. The germline V and J ends were trimmed by 3 bases and 3 bases, with 15 bases remaining between them. The CDR3 loop reads CAWSRKSDFYNEQFF. In nucleotides, the CDR3 is TGTGCCTGGAGCCGGAAGTCAGATTTCTACAATGAGCAGTTCTTC.

This chain joins TRBV29-1 and TRBJ1-1; D ambiguous. The CDR3 covers 12 residues. The V and J ends lost 1 base and 3 bases respectively, with 6 bases between them. Germline-derived CDR1 and CDR2 are SQVTM and ANQGSEA. The CDR3 region is CSVEAEHTEAFF. For the CDR3, the DNA is TGCAGCGTTGAAGCTGAACACACTGAAGCTTTCTTT.

This chain connects TRBV30 to TRBJ2-1, with D unresolved. V dropped 0 bases and J dropped 7 bases, with 4 bases sitting between them. From germline, CDR1 is GTSNPN and CDR2 SVGIG (reference sequence). This CDR3 spans 11 amino acids. CDR3 residues: CAWSVLNEQFF. The CDR3 bases are TGTGCCTGGAGTGTACTGAATGAGCAGTTCTTC.

The chain couples TRBV30 to TRBJ1-1; TRBD1 might be the D (5 bases). Germline V lookup: CDR1 GTSNPN, CDR2 SVGIG (reference sequence). CDR3 length: 13 residues. The V end was cut by 7 bases, the J end by 0 bases, with 12 bases between. Here the CDR3 reads CALSQVLNTEAFF. DNA for the CDR3: TGTGCCTTGTCACAGGTGTTGAACACTGAAGCTTTCTTT.

This chain links TRBV29-1 with TRBJ2-3, with 10 bases fitting TRBD1. J gave up 2 bases and V 8 bases, and 7 bases lay outside the gene matches. Germline V gives CDR1 SQVTM, CDR2 ANQGSEA. The CDR3 extends over 14 amino acids. CDR3 coding DNA: TGCAGCCTCCGGGACAGGGGACCCACAGATACGCAGTATTTT. It is translated as CSLRDRGPTDTQYF.

The table lists this clone with a few counts. This sequence joins TRBV7-9 and TRBJ2-7; 14 bases are shared with TRBD2. This CDR3 is built from 16 residues. Germline V gives CDR1 SEHNR, CDR2 FQNEAQ (reference sequence). V trimming: 5 bases; J trimming: 3 bases; junction bases outside the gene matches: 6. CDR3 loop: CASSPPGLAGGYEQYF. The CDR3 DNA follows: TGTGCCAGCAGCCCCCCAGGACTAGCGGGAGGCTACGAGCAGTACTTC.

The gene calls are TRBV6-1 and TRBJ2-7; maybe TRBD2 (5 bases). V lost 6 bases, J lost 0 bases, and 12 bases lay in between. Germline V gene data show CDR1 as MNHNS and CDR2 as SASEGT. The CDR3 loop spans 14 amino acids. CDR3 sequence: CASSPGWRSYEQYF. The CDR3 region has the DNA TGTGCCAGCAGCCCGGGGTGGCGCTCCTACGAGCAGTACTTC.

This clone was found a few times. The chain employs TRBV30 and TRBJ1-2; 10 nucleotides match TRBD1. V lost 1 base, J lost 10 bases, and 12 bases stayed unmatched. Per germline, CDR1 GTSNPN and CDR2 SVGIG (reference sequence). This CDR3 has 15 amino acids. CDR3 coding DNA: TGTGCCTGGAGTGGAAAAGGGACAGGGGAGTCGGCCTACACCTTC. Protein: CAWSGKGTGESAYTF.

This chain uses TRBV5-4 with TRBJ2-3, with TRBD2 matching over 13 bases. The CDR3 has 19 residues. J was trimmed by 2 bases and V by 4 bases; bases with no gene match: 13. Germline-derived CDR1 and CDR2 are SGHNT and YYREEE (reference sequence). As DNA, the CDR3 is TGTGCCAGCAGCCATTCCGGGACTAGCGGGACTCCCTACACAGATACGCAGTATTTT. Protein: CASSHSGTSGTPYTDTQYF.